Each of the 8 T cell receptor beta chains below was sequenced from the same sample in a study of blood T cell repertoires in COVID-19. Sequencing was performed with immunoSEQ multiplex PCR; in TCRdb, only in-frame clones are kept and a portion is missing. This table has roughly 150,000 clones, approximately 88% appearing once. What was sequenced was peripheral blood. The receptors were gathered from a human donor in a cohort sampled during active COVID-19.

The rearrangement joins TRBV2 to TRBJ2-1, with TRBD2 matching 8 bases. CDR3 length: 15 residues. Germline CDR1 and CDR2: SNHLY and FYNNEI. V shed 3 bases, J shed 4 bases, and the junction held 5 bases outside the gene matches. The CDR3 region is CASSDRGGFYNEQFF. The CDR3 DNA is TGTGCCAGCAGTGATCGGGGGGGGTTTTACAATGAGCAGTTCTTC.

The chain joins TRBV7-8 to TRBJ2-7; 10 nucleotides match TRBD1. Unmatched junction bases numbered 5, after V lost 4 bases and J lost 2 bases. Germline V gene sequence: CDR1 SGHVS, CDR2 FQNEAQ. The CDR3 is 15 amino acids. The CDR3 region is CASSSSTGGTYEQYF. The CDR3 DNA reads TGTGCCAGCAGCTCATCGACAGGGGGCACCTACGAGCAGTACTTC.

The count of this clone is one. The J gene is TRBJ2-1, the V gene TRBV5-1; a possible D gene is TRBD2 (6 bases). Per germline, CDR1 SGHRS and CDR2 YFSETQ. Trimming removed 2 bases from V and 0 bases from J, with 9 bases in between. This CDR3 spans 15 amino acids. The CDR3, as DNA: TGCGCCAGCAGCTTTCGGGGGAGCTCCTACAATGAGCAGTTCTTC. This gives the protein CASSFRGSSYNEQFF. Combining the CDR3 with reference TRBV5-1 and TRBJ2-1 gives the whole variable domain KAGVTQTPRYLIKTRGQQVTLSCSPISGHRSVSWYQQTPGQGLQFLFEYFSETQRNKGNFPGRFSGRQFSNSRSEMNVSTLELGDSALYLCASSFRGSSYNEQFFGPGTRLTVL.

The chain links TRBV3-1 (or the pseudogene TRBV3-2) to TRBJ2-2; 9 bases align to TRBD2. The germline CDR1 and CDR2 sequences are LGHDT and YNNKEL (reference sequence). Losses at the gene ends were 4 bases for V and 8 bases for J; bases not matched to a gene: 11. This CDR3 comprises 16 residues. CDR3: CASSLRTSEVQGELFF. In DNA form, the CDR3 reads TGTGCCAGCAGCCTCCGGACTAGCGAGGTGCAAGGGGAGCTGTTTTTT.

This clone was counted between two and nine times. The gene calls are TRBV20-1 and TRBJ1-2; possible D gene TRBD1, 5 bases. The CDR3 is 11 residues long. Germline CDR1 reads DFQATT; CDR2 reads SNEGSKA (reference sequence). V was pared by 2 bases and J by 8 bases, with 9 bases between. The CDR3: CSARQGRGYTF. The CDR3 bases are TGCAGTGCTAGACAGGGCCGCGGCTACACCTTC.

The chain couples TRBV10-3 to TRBJ1-5; a possible D gene is TRBD1 (5 bases). The germline V gene has CDR1 ENHRY and CDR2 SYGVKD. Trimming pared 3 bases from V and 3 bases from J, leaving 12 bases between. The length of the CDR3 is 15 residues. CDR3 residues: CAISDRQSYNQPQHF. As DNA, the CDR3 is TGTGCCATCAGTGATCGACAGTCTTACAATCAGCCCCAGCATTTT.

The chain has TRBV4-3 and TRBJ2-5; 7 bases map to TRBD2. V lost 4 bases and J lost 7; bases outside the gene matches: 6. Germline CDR1 and CDR2: LGHNA and YSLEER. This CDR3 is built from 13 residues. For the CDR3, the DNA is TGCGCCAGCAGCCTGACTAGCATGGGGACCCAGTACTTC. It encodes CASSLTSMGTQYF.

The chain is built from TRBV10-3 and TRBJ1-5; D is uncertain. Deletions cut 3 bases from V and 3 bases from J, with 3 bases between. In germline, CDR1 is ENHRY, CDR2 SYGVKD. The CDR3 length is 12 residues. This CDR3 is CAISDYNQPQHF. The CDR3 nucleotides read TGTGCCATCAGTGATTACAATCAGCCCCAGCATTTT.